This T cell receptor (beta chain) was recovered during a study of blood T cell repertoires in COVID-19. Overall study: Whether acute or convalescent, the COVID-19 samples came from the United States, Italy and Spain. T cells, B-cell-depleted T cells, or PBMCs supplied cDNA or gDNA.

Germline loops: CDR1 SQVTM, CDR2 ANQGSEA. CDR3 size: 15 residues. V lost 6 bases, J lost 0 bases, and 15 bases lay in between. As handled by the study authors: Nucleated cell number was recorded as an estimate derived from reference gene primer amplification. This table comes from immunoSEQ multiplex PCR, and its TCRdb copy is limited to in-frame clones, with some not included. V and J calls and clone size are copied from that table; D and trimming were computed from the DNA. The sample lists roughly 380,000 clones; around 84% were seen once. Specimen: peripheral blood. The TCR comes from a woman younger than 35 with acute or convalescent COVID-19. This chain uses TRBV29-1 with TRBJ2-1, with D maybe TRBD2 (5 bases). CDR3 bases: TGCAGCGTAAAGCGGAGGACGAGCTCCTACAATGAGCAGTTCTTC. It specifies CSVKRRTSSYNEQFF.